This T cell receptor beta chain was found in a study of blood T cell repertoires in COVID-19. The authors' processing: Quantification of nucleated cells was approximated via reference gene primer amplification. TCRdb keeps only in-frame clones here, not all; method: immunoSEQ multiplex PCR. The D gene and trimming were derived from the DNA, and the V and J assignments and clone size from that table. In the table there are about 100,000 clones, 80% to 90% of which are singletons. The origin of this receptor is a human donor in a cohort sampled during active COVID-19. Sequencing was carried out using peripheral blood.

The CDR3 loop reads CAWSVRRGVGYTF. CDR3 nucleotide sequence: TGTGCCTGGAGTGTACGGCGGGGCGTTGGCTACACCTTC. This chain connects TRBV30 to TRBJ1-2; D is perhaps TRBD1 (5 bases). The CDR3 extends over 13 amino acids. The V and J ends lost 0 bases and 7 bases respectively, with 12 bases between them. Germline V gives CDR1 GTSNPN, CDR2 SVGIG (reference sequence).